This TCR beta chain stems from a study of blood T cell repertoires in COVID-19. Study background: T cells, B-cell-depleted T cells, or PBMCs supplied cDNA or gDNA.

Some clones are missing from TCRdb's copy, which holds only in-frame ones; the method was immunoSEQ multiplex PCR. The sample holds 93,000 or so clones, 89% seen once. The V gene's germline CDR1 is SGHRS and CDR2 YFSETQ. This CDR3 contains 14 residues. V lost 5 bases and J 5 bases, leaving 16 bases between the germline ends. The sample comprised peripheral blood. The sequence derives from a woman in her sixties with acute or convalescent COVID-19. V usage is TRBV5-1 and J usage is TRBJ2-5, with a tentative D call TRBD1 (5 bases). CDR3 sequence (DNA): TGCGCCAGCAGACCGGATCCAGGGAAGGAGACCCAGTACTTC. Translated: CASRPDPGKETQYF.